This T cell receptor beta chain was identified in a study of human T cells and chemical hapten exposure. Study overall: Minor volume differences among pooled libraries chiefly drove per-sample TCR yield variation.

This clonotype was found a few times. The time point denotes: healthy volunteer bleed at 6 weeks. Before extraction, the whole blood was not fractionated, and total RNA was taken from it. The CDR3 is 15 residues long. Trimming took off 4 bases at V and 0 bases at J, with 7 bases between the two ends. The germline gives CDR1 SGHTA, CDR2 FQGNSA. TCRdb used MiXCR to reprocess the RACE reads, holding one entry per CDR3 protein. The sample has approximately 84,000 distinct CDR3 sequences, 8.6% seen once. The rearrangement links TRBV7-2 to TRBJ1-6; no clear D gene. Material for sequencing was whole blood. This receptor was identified in a male donor in good health. Some clones in this sample may be carry-over from other donors' samples. This CDR3 is CASSSAHSYNSPLHF. The CDR3 nucleotides are TGTGCCAGCAGCTCAGCCCACTCCTATAATTCACCCCTCCACTTT.